The entry that follows covers one T cell receptor beta chain sequence. This entry is derived from a study of blood T cell repertoires in COVID-19. For the study at large: Whether acute or convalescent, the COVID-19 samples came from the United States, Italy and Spain. PBMCs, B-cell-depleted T cells, or T cells were the source of the cDNA or gDNA that made up the material.

The V gene's germline CDR1 is MRHNA and CDR2 SNTAGT. The CDR3 sequence is 12 residues long. The V gene lost 7 bases and the J gene lost 8 bases, with 14 bases spanning the gap. How the authors handled the data: The authors estimated nucleated cell counts from reference gene primer amplification. The repertoire was sequenced with immunoSEQ multiplex PCR; TCRdb's copy has only in-frame clones and lacks some. The V and J calls and clone size come from that table; D and trimming were worked out from the DNA. This table holds 180,000 or so clones, roughly 76% found once. The Seattle patients, enrolled during active infection, were followed longitudinally.

The receptor's source is a woman aged 35 to 49 with COVID-19, enrolled during active disease. The chain combines TRBV6-4 with TRBJ1-2, with a possible D match to TRBD1 (5 bases). The specimen was peripheral blood. The CDR3 protein is CASIDGGDGYTF. The CDR3 DNA follows: TGTGCCAGCATCGACGGGGGGGACGGCTACACCTTC.